These 22 T cell receptor beta chains came from one sample sequenced in a study of T cells in Graves' hyperthyroidism and ophthalmopathy. RNA transcripts provided the source from which TCR beta CDR3 regions were amplified. Using the HTBI primer set, a first-round RT-PCR was run on the TCR CDR3. TCRdb fed the multiplex PCR reads into MiXCR, producing one record per CDR3 protein. The sample includes 750,000 to 900,000 distinct CDR3 sequences, 38% of them seen just once. Sequenced: blood. These receptors originate from a man aged 18 to 30 with Graves' hyperthyroidism.

This clonotype has just a few counts. CDR3 DNA sequence: TGTGCCAGCAGCGCAACTAGCTTAGGTACCTCCTACGAGCAGTACTTC. This gives the protein CASSATSLGTSYEQYF. The rearrangement joins TRBV7-2 to TRBJ2-7; possible D gene TRBD2, 6 bases. V lost 5 bases and J 0 bases, leaving 17 bases between the germline ends. This CDR3 region has 16 residues. Germline V gene lookup returns CDR1 SGHTA and CDR2 FQGNSA.

This clonotype occurred once. With a much larger clone just one base away, this may be a read error. The rearrangement links TRBV2 to TRBJ1-4, with TRBD1 identical over 9 bases. Germline V gene lookup returns CDR1 SNHLY and CDR2 FYNNEI. The CDR3 is made up of 15 amino acids. Trimming at V came to 6 bases and at J to 5 bases, leaving 7 bases not matched to a gene. DNA of the CDR3: TGTGCCAGCAGGCCCACAGGGGGCAGGAATGAAAAACTGTTTTTT. Amino acids: CASRPTGGRNEKLFF.

The chain joins TRBV29-1 to TRBJ1-1; D may be TRBD1 (5 bases). Trimming shortened V by 6 bases and J by 2 bases, and 16 bases separated the two germline ends. Germline CDR1 is SQVTM and CDR2 is ANQGSEA. The CDR3 sequence is 14 residues long. This CDR3 reads CSVAPGQVNTEAFF. CDR3 nucleotide sequence: TGCAGCGTCGCCCCCGGACAAGTAAACACTGAAGCTTTCTTT.

The chain is built from TRBV7-8 and TRBJ1-1; D gene uncertain. The CDR3 totals 19 residues. V gave up 1 base and J gave up 4 bases, with 25 bases separating them. Germline V gene lookup returns CDR1 SGHVS and CDR2 FQNEAQ. In DNA form, the CDR3 reads TGTGCCAGCAGCTTAGAGGTATCGGGAGTTGAATCGAGATCCACTGAAGCTTTCTTT. Amino acids: CASSLEVSGVESRSTEAFF.

With respect to this clonotype: A much larger clone differs from this one at a single base, so this may be a read error. This chain connects TRBV19 to TRBJ1-6; the match to TRBD1 covers 9 bases. Germline V gene data show CDR1 as LNHDA and CDR2 as SQIVND (reference sequence). The CDR3 has 12 amino acids. V lost 8 bases and J lost 10; bases outside the gene matches: 3. CDR3 amino acids: CASETGGSPLHF. CDR3 DNA sequence: TGTGCCAGTGAGACAGGGGGGTCACCCCTCCACTTT.

The chain couples TRBV5-4 to TRBJ1-1; D remains unclear. Trimming stripped 3 bases from V and 10 bases from J, with 13 bases between. CDR3 length equals 12 residues. Germline V CDR1 and CDR2: SGHNT, YYREEE (reference sequence). CDR3 bases: TGTGCCAGCAGCTCGCTGGTTGAGGGAGCTTTCTTT. This sequence encodes CASSSLVEGAFF.

The CDR3 here is CASSLALSNTEAFF. The CDR3 DNA is TGTGCCAGCAGCTTAGCGCTATCGAACACTGAAGCTTTCTTT. The V call is TRBV11-1, the J call TRBJ1-1, with D unclear. CDR1 and CDR2 (germline): SGHAT, FQDESV (reference sequence). Trimming removed 0 bases at V and 1 base at J, with 6 bases between. The CDR3 extends over 14 amino acids.

As concerns this clonotype: This may be a read error, as it is one base from a much larger clone. The conserved phenylalanine or tryptophan normally closing the CDR3 is absent here, so this likely arose from a read error. This chain uses TRBV19 with TRBJ1-1; D remains unclear. Deletions cut 7 bases from V and 0 bases from J, with 12 bases between. In germline, CDR1 is LNHDA, CDR2 SQIVND (reference sequence). The CDR3 is 14 residues long. The CDR3, as DNA: TGTGCCAGTACCAATAAGGGCCTGAACACTGAAGCTTTCCTT. Protein sequence: CASTNKGLNTEAFL.

This clonotype was found many times. The chain employs TRBV15 and TRBJ1-1, with 10 bases lining up with TRBD1. V shed 1 base, J shed 0 bases, and the junction held 2 bases outside the gene matches. The CDR3 has 16 residues. Germline loops: CDR1 LNHNV, CDR2 YYDKDF (reference sequence). The CDR3 spells CATSRGGTGVNTEAFF. The CDR3 nucleotides are TGTGCCACCAGCAGAGGTGGGACAGGGGTGAACACTGAAGCTTTCTTT.

As regards this clonotype: A read error may explain this, as a much larger clone is one base away. The chain has TRBV6-5 and TRBJ2-7; no definite D call. V lost 5 bases, J lost 2 bases, and 13 bases lay in between. The germline CDR1 and CDR2 sequences are MNHEY and SVGAGI. The CDR3 runs to 14 residues. CDR3 DNA: TGTGCCAGCAGTGACTTGGTAGACACCTACGAGCAGTACTTC. Translated, it gives CASSDLVDTYEQYF.

This clonotype occurred many times. The chain recombines TRBV7-9 with TRBJ2-2; 11 nucleotides line up with TRBD2. Looked up from germline, CDR1 is SEHNR and CDR2 is FQNEAQ (reference sequence). The ends lost 10 bases at V and 7 bases at J; junction bases unmatched: 5. The CDR3 has 13 residues. CDR3 sequence: CAIAGTSGGELFF. CDR3 DNA sequence: TGTGCCATAGCCGGGACTAGCGGCGGGGAGCTGTTTTTT. Complete variable domain (other parts from reference TRBV7-9 and TRBJ2-2): DTGVSQNPRHKITKRGQNVTFRCDPISEHNRLYWYRQTLGQGPEFLTYFQNEAQLEKSRLLSDRFSAERPKGSFSTLEIQRTEQGDSAMYLCAIAGTSGGELFFGEGSRLTVL.

The chain combines TRBV7-8 with TRBJ2-2; 7 bases are shared with TRBD1. Germline assignment: CDR1 SGHVS and CDR2 FQNEAQ. The V gene end was trimmed by 4 bases and the J gene end by 6 bases; junction bases not matched to a gene: 11. This CDR3 comprises 16 residues. CDR3 sequence reads: CASSSRQGIRPGELFF. CDR3 coding DNA: TGTGCCAGCAGCTCAAGACAGGGAATCCGCCCCGGGGAGCTGTTTTTT. The complete variable domain, with remaining parts taken from reference TRBV7-8 and TRBJ2-2, reads GAGVSQSPRYKVAKRGQDVALRCDPISGHVSLFWYQQALGQGPEFLTYFQNEAQLDKSGLPSDRFFAERPEGSVSTLKIQRTQQEDSAVYLCASSSRQGIRPGELFFGEGSRLTVL.

Comment on this clonotype: A junction end diverges from the germline sequence, so it may reflect a read error. The chain links TRBV2 to TRBJ1-1, with unresolved D. The CDR3 loop spans 11 amino acids. Germline V lookup: CDR1 SNHLY, CDR2 FYNNEI. CDR3 region: CASRRNTEVFF. Here the CDR3 DNA reads TGTGCCAGCAGACGGAACACTGAAGTTTTCTTT.

V usage is TRBV19 and J usage is TRBJ1-5; D not certain. Germline CDR1 LNHDA, CDR2 SQIVND (reference sequence). This CDR3 comprises 15 residues. V lost 5 bases to trimming and J lost 2 bases, with 13 bases between them. This CDR3 reads CASSSRDWGNQPQHF. The CDR3 coding sequence is TGTGCCAGTAGTTCCCGGGATTGGGGCAATCAGCCCCAGCATTTT.

The CDR3, as DNA: TGTGCCAGCAATTTGGACAGAACCCAGCCCCAGCATTTT. The encoded protein is CASNLDRTQPQHF. The chain couples TRBV2 to TRBJ1-5, with D maybe TRBD1 (6 bases). Trimming took 7 bases from V and 7 from J, leaving 14 bases between them. Looked up from germline, CDR1 is SNHLY and CDR2 is FYNNEI. The CDR3 length is 13 residues.

In its sample, this clonotype was seen a few times. V gene TRBV6-5 combines with J gene TRBJ2-7; TRBD2 agrees at 12 bases. There are 14 residues in the CDR3. V gave up 4 bases and J gave up 7 bases; unmatched junction bases: 5. Germline assignment: CDR1 MNHEY and CDR2 SVGAGI. Here the CDR3 reads CASSSSGGAGEQYF. Here the CDR3 DNA reads TGTGCCAGCAGTTCTAGCGGGGGGGCGGGGGAGCAGTACTTC.

This clonotype appeared many times. The chain recombines TRBV20-1 with TRBJ1-2; D is undetermined. Trimming pared 0 bases from V and 4 bases from J, leaving 6 bases between. Per the germline V gene, CDR1 is DFQATT and CDR2 is SNEGSKA (reference sequence). There are 12 residues in the CDR3. This CDR3 reads CSARDLSYGYTF. DNA for the CDR3: TGCAGTGCTAGAGATCTGAGCTATGGCTACACCTTC.

Note on this clonotype: A read error may account for a junction end that differs from germline. V usage is TRBV11-1 and J usage is TRBJ2-7; 9 bases map to TRBD1. This CDR3 is 15 amino acids long. Germline V gives CDR1 SGHAT, CDR2 FQDESV (reference sequence). For the CDR3, the DNA is TGTGCCAGCAGCTTAGGGGGGACAGGGCTTTACGGGCAGTACTTC. Translating it yields CASSLGGTGLYGQYF.

This chain links TRBV12-3 or TRBV12-4 with TRBJ2-2; possibly TRBD2 for D (5 bases). The V gene lost 3 bases and the J gene lost 5 bases, with 7 bases spanning the gap. This CDR3 has 13 amino acids. CDR3 residues: CASSFGKTGELFF. The DNA for the CDR3 is TGTGCCAGCAGTTTCGGGAAGACCGGGGAGCTGTTTTTT.

The chain uses TRBV7-2 and TRBJ2-5; D perhaps matches TRBD1 (6 bases). The V end lost 0 bases, the J end lost 5 bases, and 16 bases lay between the germline ends. In germline, CDR1 is SGHTA, CDR2 FQGNSA. The CDR3 loop spans 16 amino acids. The DNA of the CDR3 is TGTGCCAGCAGCTTAGCCAGGGGAAGGACCGGGGAGACCCAGTACTTC. Protein: CASSLARGRTGETQYF. Full variable domain (outside the CDR3, taken from reference TRBV7-2 and TRBJ2-5): GAGVSQSPSNKVTEKGKDVELRCDPISGHTALYWYRQSLGQGLEFLIYFQGNSAPDKSGLPSDRFSAERTGGSVSTLTIQRTQQEDSAVYLCASSLARGRTGETQYFGPGTRLLVL.

V and J are TRBV7-9 and TRBJ2-5; the D gene is possibly TRBD1 (5 bases). Germline V gives CDR1 SEHNR, CDR2 FQNEAQ (reference sequence). This CDR3 has 15 amino acids. V was shortened by 4 bases and J by 1 base, with 13 bases between the two germline ends. The CDR3: CASSSGGASQETQYF. DNA of the CDR3: TGTGCCAGCAGCTCTGGTGGGGCATCCCAAGAGACCCAGTACTTC.

This clonotype was observed a few times. A read error may be the cause here, since a much bigger clone is one base away. The chain couples TRBV7-9 to TRBJ2-6, with D tentatively TRBD1 (6 bases). The germline V and J ends were trimmed by 5 bases and 10 bases, with 12 bases remaining between them. Germline V gene sequence: CDR1 SEHNR, CDR2 FQNEAQ (reference sequence). The CDR3 totals 13 residues. In DNA, the CDR3 is TGTGCCAGCAGCCAAGGACAGATGAACGTCCTGACTTTC. Protein: CASSQGQMNVLTF.